The rows below give T cell receptor beta chains drawn from one sample of a study of breast tumors, draining lymph nodes, adjacent tissues. TCRdb recomputed calls from the multiplex PCR reads with MiXCR, one row per CDR3 protein. The sample has about 230,000 distinct CDR3 sequences; approximately 30% are singletons. The sample comprised axillary lymph node tissue. All receptors derive from a female donor with breast cancer. Some clones in this sample may be carry-over from other donors' samples. Each CDR3 is given with its conserved first and last residue. Fields, in order: D gene, clone size, V gene, J gene, CDR3 protein, CDR3 DNA. The D gene is left open where the match is weak. A row's size may be missing; if present it is once, few, many or a size class.

NA,many,TRBV6-6,TRBJ1-1,CASSDGQNTEAFF,TGTGCCAGCAGTGACGGACAGAACACTGAAGCTTTCTTT
TRBD1,NA,TRBV20-1,TRBJ1-6,CSAPEGTGHMALHF,TGCAGTGCCCCAGAGGGGACAGGCCACATGGCCCTCCACTTT
TRBD2,many,TRBV14,TRBJ2-1,CASSHLAGGLGNEQFF,TGTGCCAGCAGCCACTTAGCGGGAGGGCTAGGCAATGAGCAGTTCTTC
NA,many,TRBV6-1,TRBJ2-7,CASRAGTPYEQYF,TGTGCCAGCAGGGCCGGGACCCCCTACGAGCAGTACTTC
TRBD2,many,TRBV6-1,TRBJ2-5,CASSAAGGQETQYF,TGTGCCAGCAGTGCCGCGGGAGGACAAGAGACCCAGTACTTC
TRBD2,many,TRBV7-9,TRBJ2-3,CASSFGRDTQYF,TGTGCCAGCAGCTTCGGGAGGGATACGCAGTATTTT
TRBD1,NA,TRBV5-1,TRBJ1-2,CASSSRGTALYGYTF,TGCGCCAGCAGCTCCCGGGGGACAGCTCTCTATGGCTACACCTTC
NA,NA,TRBV29-1,TRBJ2-2,CSVEGGSYTNTGELFF,TGCAGCGTTGAAGGTGGGTCGTACACCAACACCGGGGAGCTGTTTTTT
TRBD2,NA,TRBV6-2/TRBV6-3,TRBJ2-2,CASRKGAGGPGTGELFF,TGTGCCAGCAGAAAGGGAGCGGGAGGGCCGGGTACCGGGGAGCTGTTTTTT
TRBD1,NA,TRBV24-1,TRBJ1-1,CATSAGDRGVSSTEAFF,TGTGCCACCAGTGCAGGAGACAGGGGAGTTTCGAGCACTGAAGCTTTCTTT
NA,many,TRBV11-3,TRBJ2-7,CASSFPSGETYEQYF,TGTGCCAGCAGCTTTCCTTCGGGGGAGACCTACGAGCAGTACTTC
TRBD2,many,TRBV14,TRBJ2-5,CASSQAGLAGVGETQYF,TGTGCCAGCAGCCAAGCGGGACTAGCGGGAGTTGGGGAGACCCAGTACTTC
TRBD1,NA,TRBV20-1,TRBJ1-6,CSVRTGGSYNSPLHF,TGCAGTGTTAGGACAGGGGGCTCCTATAATTCACCTCTCCACTTT
NA,few,TRBV9,TRBJ1-1,CASSNTFTEAFF,TGTGCCAGCAGCAACACCTTCACTGAAGCTTTCTTT
NA,few,TRBV27,TRBJ2-2,CASSPTRGWSGELFF,TGTGCCAGCAGTCCGACTAGAGGTTGGTCCGGGGAGCTGTTTTTT
NA,many,TRBV6-2/TRBV6-3,TRBJ2-5,CASSYGVRLRGEETQYF,TGTGCCAGCAGTTACGGTGTCAGGCTTAGGGGGGAAGAGACCCAGTACTTC
TRBD2,once,TRBV19,TRBJ2-3,CASMSAGGADTQYF,TGTGCCAGCATGTCGGCGGGGGGTGCAGATACGCAGTATTTT
NA,NA,TRBV20-1,TRBJ1-4,CSARGLTGRRTNEKLFF,TGCAGTGCTAGAGGACTAACAGGGCGACGAACTAATGAAAAACTGTTTTTT
TRBD2,NA,TRBV7-2,TRBJ2-7,CASSRIGTTSYEQYF,TGTGCCAGCAGCCGAATCGGGACTACTTCATACGAGCAGTACTTC
TRBD1,many,TRBV20-1,TRBJ1-5,CSAFPSGTGGLQPQHF,TGCAGTGCTTTTCCCTCCGGGACAGGGGGCCTTCAGCCCCAGCATTTT
NA,many,TRBV7-9,TRBJ1-2,CASSLGGRSYGYTF,TGTGCCAGCAGCTTAGGGGGTCGGAGCTATGGCTACACCTTC
TRBD1,many,TRBV3-1,TRBJ2-5,CASSQEATGGKETQYF,TGTGCCAGCAGCCAAGAAGCGACAGGGGGAAAAGAGACCCAGTACTTC
TRBD2,NA,TRBV2,TRBJ2-1,CASSPGTSGSYEQFF,TGTGCCAGCAGCCCTGGGACTAGCGGGAGTTATGAGCAGTTCTTC
TRBD2,many,TRBV5-8,TRBJ2-1,CASSLTSGPTEQFF,TGTGCCAGCAGCTTGACTAGCGGACCCACTGAGCAGTTCTTC
NA,many,TRBV29-1,TRBJ2-6,CSVALPVSATHSGANVLTF,TGCAGCGTTGCCCTCCCGGTTTCGGCGACTCACTCTGGGGCCAACGTCCTGACTTTC
NA,many,TRBV2,TRBJ2-2,CASVFERELFF,TGTGCCAGCGTTTTCGAGAGGGAGCTGTTTTTT
TRBD1,NA,TRBV30,TRBJ1-1,CAWSLTGGGTEAFF,TGTGCCTGGAGCCTAACAGGGGGAGGGACTGAAGCTTTCTTT
TRBD1,NA,TRBV7-9,TRBJ2-1,CASSLPGRGTNEQFF,TGTGCCAGCAGCTTGCCGGGCAGGGGGACGAATGAGCAGTTCTTC
NA,once,TRBV20-1,TRBJ2-1,CSARDGSSTDTQFF,TGCAGTGCTAGAGACGGCAGTAGCACAGATACGCAGTTCTTC